The clone carrying this T cell receptor (beta chain) turned up a few times. What it binds is not known. This sample is drawn from a study of T cells in Graves' hyperthyroidism and ophthalmopathy. Study conclusions and caveats: Most thyroid clonotypes with frequency above 0.001 were detected in blood.

PBMCs came from 9 to 10 ml fresh peripheral blood. CDR1 and CDR2 (germline): LGHNA, YSLEER. The trim removed 2 bases at V and 1 base at J, leaving 11 bases unmatched. This CDR3 comprises 18 residues. Template material for amplifying TCR beta CDR3 regions consisted of RNA transcripts. The HTBI set primed first-round TCR CDR3 RT-PCR. TCRdb used MiXCR to reprocess the multiplex PCR reads, holding one entry per CDR3 protein. The table records roughly 380,000 distinct CDR3 sequences, 12% to 15% of them present only once. This receptor was identified in a woman younger than 30 with Graves' hyperthyroidism. Sequenced material: blood. The chain is built from TRBV4-3 and TRBJ2-1; 7 bases line up with TRBD2. The CDR3 DNA is TGCGCCAGCAGCCAAACGACCGCGCTAGCGGCTTCCTACAATGAGCAGTTCTTC. This sequence encodes CASSQTTALAASYNEQFF.